This entry lists 3 T cell receptor beta chains sequenced from one sample in a study of STAT3 mutations in large granular lymphocyte leukemia. Notes on the study in general: In T-cell large granular lymphocyte leukemia, about half of patients showed multiple immunodominant subclonotypes.

Here immunoSEQ multiplex PCR was the method, and the copy in TCRdb shows in-frame clones only, minus some. The table includes more than 550 clones, approximately 29% detected once. Which antigens these TCRs recognize remains unknown. Sample: peripheral blood mononuclear cells. The receptor source for this set is a male patient in his fifties with T-cell large granular lymphocyte leukemia. Some clones in this sample may be carry-over from other donors' samples.

This chain joins TRBV27 and TRBJ2-7, with D possibly being TRBD1 (6 bases). V was clipped by 5 bases and J by 4 bases, with 9 bases between them. Germline V gives CDR1 MNHEY, CDR2 SMNVEV (reference sequence). The CDR3 totals 12 residues. The CDR3 loop is CASSLQGYEQYF. The DNA for the CDR3 is TGTGCCAGCAGTCTACAGGGTTACGAGCAGTACTTC.

This clone was observed a handful of times. In DNA, the CDR3 is TGTGCCAGCAGTTTCACTAGCGAATACGAGCAGTACTTC. Protein: CASSFTSEYEQYF. The V call is TRBV27, the J call TRBJ2-7; TRBD2 aligns across 7 bases. V was clipped by 3 bases and J by 4 bases; unmatched bases: 3. The germline CDR1 and CDR2 sequences are MNHEY and SMNVEV (reference sequence). The CDR3 spans 13 residues.

The V and J genes are TRBV9 and TRBJ2-5; D gene uncertain. Between the trimmed V and J ends, which lost 2 bases and 1 base, there was a span of 6 bases. This CDR3 region has 13 residues. Germline V gene data show CDR1 as SGDLS and CDR2 as YYNGEE. This chain's CDR3 is CASSVVPQETQYF. CDR3 coding DNA: TGTGCCAGCAGCGTTGTCCCCCAAGAGACCCAGTACTTC.